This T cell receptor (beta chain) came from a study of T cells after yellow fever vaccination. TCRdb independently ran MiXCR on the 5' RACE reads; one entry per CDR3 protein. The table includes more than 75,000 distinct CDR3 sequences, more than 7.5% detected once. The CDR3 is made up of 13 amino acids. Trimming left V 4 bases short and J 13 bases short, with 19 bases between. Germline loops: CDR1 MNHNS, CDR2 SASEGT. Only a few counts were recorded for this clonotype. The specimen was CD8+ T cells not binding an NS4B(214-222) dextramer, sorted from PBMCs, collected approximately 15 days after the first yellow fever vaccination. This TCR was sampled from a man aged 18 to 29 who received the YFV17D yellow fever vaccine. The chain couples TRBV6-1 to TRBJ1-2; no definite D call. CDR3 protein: CASSGQDGAICTF. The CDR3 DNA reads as TGTGCCAGCAGTGGCCAGGACGGCGCAATCTGCACCTTC.